The 24 T cell receptor beta chains below all came from one sample that was sequenced in a study of T cells in Graves' hyperthyroidism and ophthalmopathy. Amplification targeted TCR beta CDR3 regions from RNA transcripts. Researchers ran a first-round RT-PCR on the TCR CDR3 using the HTBI primer set. TCRdb reprocessed the multiplex PCR reads with MiXCR, giving one entry per CDR3 protein. The sample lists hundreds of thousands of distinct CDR3 sequences; around 15% were seen once. The material sequenced was blood. The receptor set was obtained from a woman aged 18-30 years with Graves' hyperthyroidism.

The sample holds many counts of this clonotype. The genes are TRBV5-1 and TRBJ2-2, with 13 bases matching TRBD2. J gave up 4 bases and V 3 bases, and 6 bases lay outside the gene matches. Germline values: CDR1 SGHRS, CDR2 YFSETQ. The CDR3 covers 17 residues. The CDR3 sequence is CASSSGLAGISTGELFF. The CDR3 DNA reads TGCGCCAGCAGCTCGGGACTAGCGGGGATTAGCACCGGGGAGCTGTTTTTT.

The chain carries TRBV6-2 or TRBV6-3 and TRBJ1-2; 11 bases are shared with TRBD1. The CDR3 contains 14 residues. The V and J ends lost 6 bases and 6 bases, in that order; junction bases with no gene match: 6. The V gene's germline CDR1 is MNHEY and CDR2 SVGEGT. Here the CDR3 reads CASRRGTGGHGYTF. CDR3 sequence (DNA): TGTGCCAGCAGGAGAGGGACAGGGGGGCATGGCTACACCTTC.

The chain is built from TRBV18 and TRBJ1-3; 9 nucleotides align to TRBD1. V was clipped by 0 bases and J by 3 bases; unmatched bases: 6. Per the germline V gene, CDR1 is KGHSH and CDR2 is LQKENI. The CDR3 is made up of 17 amino acids. CDR3 DNA: TGTGCCAGCTCACCACCGGGGGGACAGGGATTTGGAAACACCATATATTTT. Encoded protein: CASSPPGGQGFGNTIYF.

In this sample, this clonotype turned up many times. The rearrangement links TRBV11-2 to TRBJ2-7; D ambiguous. V was clipped by 3 bases and J by 3 bases, with 9 bases between them. This CDR3 contains 13 residues. CDR1 is SGHAT and CDR2 is FQNNGV in the germline V gene. The CDR3 loop reads CASSFLPSYEQYF. CDR3 coding DNA: TGTGCCAGCAGCTTTTTACCAAGCTACGAGCAGTACTTC.

This clonotype was picked up a small number of times. At one end the junction does not follow the germline gene, possibly because of a read error. V gene TRBV27 combines with J gene TRBJ2-7; 7 bases match TRBD2. The CDR3 runs 15 residues. Germline CDR1 MNHEY, CDR2 SMNVEV (reference sequence). The CDR3 region has the DNA TGTGCCGGCAGTTTATCGGGAGGACGGGACTACGAGCAGTACTTC. Translated: CAGSLSGGRDYEQYF.

This clonotype was found many times. The chain uses TRBV6-2 or TRBV6-3 and TRBJ2-3; no firm D call. Germline CDR1 and CDR2: MNHEY and SVGEGT. This CDR3 comprises 16 residues. Between the trimmed V and J ends, which lost 2 bases and 2 bases, there was a span of 14 bases. The CDR3 nucleotides are TGTGCCAGCAGTTACCCCCTAGACCGGATCACAGATACGCAGTATTTT. Protein sequence: CASSYPLDRITDTQYF.

This clonotype came up many times. V and J are TRBV2 and TRBJ1-1; no definite D call. Trimming took 6 bases from V and 1 from J, leaving 9 bases between them. The CDR3 spans 13 residues. Germline V gene lookup returns CDR1 SNHLY and CDR2 FYNNEI. The DNA of the CDR3 is TGTGCCAGCAGGACTACTTGGAACACTGAAGCTTTCTTT. Its translation is CASRTTWNTEAFF.

This clonotype was seen at least ten times. This chain connects TRBV2 to TRBJ2-1, with TRBD1 matching 9 bases. This CDR3 has 15 residues. Trimming at V came to 2 bases and at J to 7 bases, leaving 6 bases not matched to a gene. The germline V gene encodes CDR1 SNHLY and CDR2 FYNNEI. The CDR3 is CASSEPGQGLNEQFF. The CDR3 DNA follows: TGTGCCAGCAGTGAACCTGGACAGGGGCTAAATGAGCAGTTCTTC.

This chain connects TRBV14 to TRBJ2-1; 10 bases line up with TRBD2. Germline V CDR1 and CDR2: SGHDN, FVKESK. CDR3 length: 17 amino acids. V lost 0 bases to trimming and J lost 5 bases; unmatched junction nucleotides: 7. The DNA for the CDR3 is TGTGCCAGCAGCCAAGATGGTCGCCTAGCGGGGGACAATGAGCAGTTCTTC. Translated, it gives CASSQDGRLAGDNEQFF.

The chain employs TRBV2 and TRBJ1-1, with D possibly TRBD1 on 6 matching bases. Germline-derived CDR1 and CDR2 are SNHLY and FYNNEI. V lost 4 bases to trimming and J lost 0 bases, with 12 bases between them. This CDR3 has 15 amino acids. CDR3 bases: TGTGCCAGCAGTGCTCGAACAGGGTTGAACACTGAAGCTTTCTTT. Protein product: CASSARTGLNTEAFF.

This sequence joins TRBV4-1 and TRBJ2-1, with a possible D match to TRBD1 (6 bases). This CDR3 is 12 amino acids long. Germline V gives CDR1 MGHRA, CDR2 YSYEKL. Trimming removed 6 bases at V and 12 bases at J, with 15 bases between. CDR3 residues: CASSPGTTRQFF. CDR3 sequence (DNA): TGCGCCAGCAGTCCCGGGACAACCAGGCAGTTCTTC.

This clonotype was recorded many times. The J gene is TRBJ2-5, the V gene TRBV29-1; D could derive from TRBD1 or TRBD2 (5 bases each). Deletions cut 4 bases from V and 1 base from J, with 10 bases between. The CDR3 is made up of 13 amino acids. The germline gives CDR1 SQVTM, CDR2 ANQGSEA. As DNA, the CDR3 is TGCAGCGTTGCTGTGGGGGTCCAAGAGACCCAGTACTTC. Encoded protein: CSVAVGVQETQYF.

This clonotype was observed many times. The rearrangement links TRBV12-3 or TRBV12-4 to TRBJ2-1, with 11 bases identical to TRBD2. This CDR3 spans 16 amino acids. The junction had 8 bases not matched to a gene; V was cut back by 3 bases and J by 7 bases. The CDR3 spells CASSLYTSGSRNEQFF. DNA of the CDR3: TGTGCCAGCAGTTTGTACACTAGCGGGAGTAGGAATGAGCAGTTCTTC.

V and J are TRBV4-2 and TRBJ1-5; 8 bases fit TRBD1. V was clipped by 0 bases and J by 5 bases; unmatched bases: 3. CDR3 length equals 15 residues. Germline CDR1 reads LGHNA; CDR2 reads YNFKEQ. The DNA for the CDR3 is TGTGCCAGCAGCCAAGAAGTACAGGGGGATCAGCCCCAGCATTTT. This codes for CASSQEVQGDQPQHF.

This clonotype was observed a few times. The chain carries TRBV20-1 and TRBJ2-7; D is ambiguous. This CDR3 is built from 11 residues. Looked up from germline, CDR1 is DFQATT and CDR2 is SNEGSKA (reference sequence). Trimming left V 3 bases short and J 2 bases short, with 5 bases between. The CDR3 DNA sequence: TGCAGTGCTAGGAGCCCCTACGAGCAGTACTTC. Protein: CSARSPYEQYF.

The CDR3 here is CASSQEIPGHNEQFF. The CDR3 DNA follows: TGTGCCAGCAGCCAAGAGATTCCCGGGCACAATGAGCAGTTCTTC. V and J are TRBV4-2 and TRBJ2-1, with D unclear. Trimming took 0 bases from V and 5 from J, leaving 11 bases between them. CDR1 LGHNA and CDR2 YNFKEQ come from the germline V gene. The CDR3 length is 15 residues.

J is TRBJ2-2 and V is TRBV5-4; D might be TRBD1 (5 bases). V was pared by 5 bases and J by 5 bases, with 16 bases between. This CDR3 contains 15 residues. Germline loops: CDR1 SGHNT, CDR2 YYREEE (reference sequence). The chain's CDR3 is CASRDTDRPTGELFF. DNA for the CDR3: TGTGCCAGCAGGGATACCGACAGACCGACCGGGGAGCTGTTTTTT.

A few counts support this clonotype. At one boundary the junction diverges from the germline segment, which might be a read error. The chain uses TRBV6-1 and TRBJ1-3; D perhaps matches TRBD1 (5 bases). Germline loops: CDR1 MNHNS, CDR2 SASEGT. The CDR3 is 17 amino acids. The CDR3 loop is CASSEVGGFSSGNTIYF. CDR3 DNA sequence: TGTGCCAGCAGCGAAGTGGGGGGTTTTAGCTCTGGAAACACCATATATTTT.

CDR3 loop: CASSQDGNGGELFF. The CDR3 DNA is TGTGCCAGCAGCCAAGACGGAAACGGCGGGGAGCTGTTTTTT. The chain recombines TRBV14 with TRBJ2-2; D remains ambiguous. The V gene lost 0 bases and the J gene lost 7 bases, with 9 bases spanning the gap. The germline gives CDR1 SGHDN, CDR2 FVKESK. The CDR3 extends over 14 amino acids.

The chain recombines TRBV29-1 with TRBJ1-4; D remains ambiguous. The CDR3 is 13 residues long. With 7 bases removed from V and 4 bases from J, the gap between germline ends came to 13 bases. The germline V gene encodes CDR1 SQVTM and CDR2 ANQGSEA. CDR3 sequence: CSGAAALNEKLFF. CDR3 DNA: TGCAGCGGGGCGGCAGCTCTTAATGAAAAACTGTTTTTT.

This rearrangement joins TRBV4-3 to TRBJ1-3, with a weak D call TRBD1 (5 bases). Trimming took 0 bases from V and 0 from J, leaving 12 bases between them. Germline CDR1 is LGHNA and CDR2 is YSLEER. The CDR3 extends over 17 amino acids. The CDR3 nucleotides are TGCGCCAGCAGCCAAGATGCCAGGGCCCTCTCTGGAAACACCATATATTTT. It encodes CASSQDARALSGNTIYF.

The chain couples TRBV3-1 to TRBJ2-2; D gene ambiguous. CDR1 and CDR2 (germline): LGHDT, YNNKEL (reference sequence). The V gene lost 0 bases and the J gene lost 3 bases, with 8 bases spanning the gap. There are 15 residues in the CDR3. The CDR3 sequence is CASSQDPLYTGELFF. The CDR3 DNA sequence: TGTGCCAGCAGCCAAGATCCCCTTTACACCGGGGAGCTGTTTTTT.

This clonotype was seen many times. This sequence joins TRBV24-1 and TRBJ1-2; D gene uncertain. Deletions cut 5 bases from V and 8 bases from J, with 8 bases between. Germline V gene lookup returns CDR1 KGHDR and CDR2 SFDVKD. The CDR3 runs 11 residues. Written as DNA, the CDR3 is TGTGCCACCAGTGTAGGGTACGGCTACACCTTC. Amino acids: CATSVGYGYTF.

The table lists this clonotype with many counts. The chain uses TRBV11-2 and TRBJ1-5; D is perhaps TRBD1 (5 bases). CDR3 size: 15 residues. The germline V gene encodes CDR1 SGHAT and CDR2 FQNNGV. The V and J ends lost 5 bases and 0 bases respectively, with 11 bases between them. The CDR3 spells CASSILGGSNQPQHF. DNA for the CDR3: TGTGCCAGCAGCATACTGGGGGGTAGCAATCAGCCCCAGCATTTT.